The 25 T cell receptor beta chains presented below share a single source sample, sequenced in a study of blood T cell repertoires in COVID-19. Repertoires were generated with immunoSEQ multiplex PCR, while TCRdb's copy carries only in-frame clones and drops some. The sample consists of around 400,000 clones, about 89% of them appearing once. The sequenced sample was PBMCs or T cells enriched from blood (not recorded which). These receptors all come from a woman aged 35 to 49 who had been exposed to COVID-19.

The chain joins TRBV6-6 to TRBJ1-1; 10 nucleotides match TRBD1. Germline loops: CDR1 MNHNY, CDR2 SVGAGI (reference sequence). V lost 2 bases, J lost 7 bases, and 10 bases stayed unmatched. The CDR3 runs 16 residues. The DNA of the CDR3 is TGTGCCAGCAGTTACCCCCCTAACCGGGACAGGGGTGAAGCTTTCTTT. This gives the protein CASSYPPNRDRGEAFF.

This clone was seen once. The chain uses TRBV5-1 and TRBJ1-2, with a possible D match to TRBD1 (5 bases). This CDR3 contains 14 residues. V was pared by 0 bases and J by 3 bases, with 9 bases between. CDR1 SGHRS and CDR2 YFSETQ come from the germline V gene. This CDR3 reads CASSLDRSYYGYTF. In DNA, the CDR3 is TGCGCCAGCAGCTTGGACAGGTCATACTATGGCTACACCTTC.

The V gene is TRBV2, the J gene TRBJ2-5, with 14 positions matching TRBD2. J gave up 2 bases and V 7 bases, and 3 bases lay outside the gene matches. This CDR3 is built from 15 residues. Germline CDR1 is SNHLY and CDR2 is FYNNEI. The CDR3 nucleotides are TGTGCCAGCAAGCGACTAGCGGGGGGGCAAGAGACCCAGTACTTC. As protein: CASKRLAGGQETQYF.

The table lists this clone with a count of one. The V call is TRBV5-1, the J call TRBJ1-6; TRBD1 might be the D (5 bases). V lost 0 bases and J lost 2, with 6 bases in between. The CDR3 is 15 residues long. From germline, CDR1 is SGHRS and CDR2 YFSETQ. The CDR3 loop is CASSLGGPYNSPLHF. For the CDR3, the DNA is TGCGCCAGCAGCTTGGGGGGCCCCTATAATTCACCCCTCCACTTT.

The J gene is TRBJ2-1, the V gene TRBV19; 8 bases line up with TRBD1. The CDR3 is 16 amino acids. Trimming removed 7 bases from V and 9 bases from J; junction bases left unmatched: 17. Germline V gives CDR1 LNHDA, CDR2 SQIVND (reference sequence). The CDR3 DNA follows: TGTGCCAGTACCACCACCCAGGGGGCGCGGCTTGGTGAGCAGTTCTTC. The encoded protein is CASTTTQGARLGEQFF.

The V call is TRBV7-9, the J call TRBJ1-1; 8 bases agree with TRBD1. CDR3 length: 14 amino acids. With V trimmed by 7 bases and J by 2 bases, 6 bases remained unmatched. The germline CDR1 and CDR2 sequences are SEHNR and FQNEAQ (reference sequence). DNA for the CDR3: TGTGCCAGCACCCGACAGGGGCCAAACACTGAAGCTTTCTTT. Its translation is CASTRQGPNTEAFF.

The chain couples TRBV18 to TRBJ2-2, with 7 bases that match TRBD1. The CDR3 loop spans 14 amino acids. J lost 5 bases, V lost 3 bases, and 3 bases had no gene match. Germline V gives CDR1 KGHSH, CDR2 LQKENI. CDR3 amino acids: CASSPDRVTGELFF. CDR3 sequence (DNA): TGTGCCAGCTCACCTGACAGGGTGACCGGGGAGCTGTTTTTT.

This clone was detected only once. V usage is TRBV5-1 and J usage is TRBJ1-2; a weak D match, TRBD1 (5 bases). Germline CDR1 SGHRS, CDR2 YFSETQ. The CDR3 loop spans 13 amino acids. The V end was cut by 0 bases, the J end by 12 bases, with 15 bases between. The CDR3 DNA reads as TGCGCCAGCAGCTTGGACGGGGGAAGCCTAGACACCTTC. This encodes CASSLDGGSLDTF.

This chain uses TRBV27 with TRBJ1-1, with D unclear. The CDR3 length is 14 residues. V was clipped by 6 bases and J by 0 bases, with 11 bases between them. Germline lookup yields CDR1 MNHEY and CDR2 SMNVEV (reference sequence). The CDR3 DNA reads TGTGCCAGCAGAACGCCAGTGATGAACACTGAAGCTTTCTTT. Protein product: CASRTPVMNTEAFF.

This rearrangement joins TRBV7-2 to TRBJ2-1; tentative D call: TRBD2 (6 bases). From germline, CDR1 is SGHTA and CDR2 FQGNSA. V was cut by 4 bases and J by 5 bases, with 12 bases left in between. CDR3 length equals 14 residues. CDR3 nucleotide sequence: TGTGCCAGCAGCTCGGGGAGGCAAAACAATGAGCAGTTCTTC. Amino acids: CASSSGRQNNEQFF.

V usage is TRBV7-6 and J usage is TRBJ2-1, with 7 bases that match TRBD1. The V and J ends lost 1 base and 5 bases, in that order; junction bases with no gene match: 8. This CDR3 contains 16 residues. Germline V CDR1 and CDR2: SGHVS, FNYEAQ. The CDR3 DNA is TGTGCCAGCAGCTTAGAGGGGGCTTATTTCGACAATGAGCAGTTCTTC. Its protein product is CASSLEGAYFDNEQFF.

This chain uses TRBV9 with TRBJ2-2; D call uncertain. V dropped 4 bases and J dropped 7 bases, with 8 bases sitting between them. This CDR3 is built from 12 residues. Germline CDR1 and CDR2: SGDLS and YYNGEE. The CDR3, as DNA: TGTGCCAGCAGCCCCCGGTACGGGGAGCTGTTTTTT. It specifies CASSPRYGELFF.

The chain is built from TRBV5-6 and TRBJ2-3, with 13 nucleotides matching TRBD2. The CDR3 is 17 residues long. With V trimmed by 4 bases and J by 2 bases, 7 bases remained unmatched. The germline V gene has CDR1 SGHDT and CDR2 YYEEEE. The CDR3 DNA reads TGTGCCAGCAGCCAGGGGACTAGCGGGGCCTACACAGATACGCAGTATTTT. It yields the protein CASSQGTSGAYTDTQYF.

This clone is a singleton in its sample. The CDR3 sequence: CASSRGGRTGDHGYTF. The CDR3 coding sequence is TGCGCCAGCAGCAGAGGGGGAAGGACAGGGGATCATGGCTACACCTTC. This chain uses TRBV5-1 with TRBJ1-2; the match to TRBD1 covers 9 bases. J was trimmed by 6 bases and V by 4 bases; bases with no gene match: 13. The CDR3 consists of 16 residues. CDR1 is SGHRS and CDR2 is YFSETQ in the germline V gene.

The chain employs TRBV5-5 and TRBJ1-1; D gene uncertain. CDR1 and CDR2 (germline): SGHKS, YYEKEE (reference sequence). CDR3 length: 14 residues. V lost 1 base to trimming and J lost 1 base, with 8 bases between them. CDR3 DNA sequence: TGTGCCAGCAGCTTGCGGGTAGAGAACACTGAAGCTTTCTTT. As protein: CASSLRVENTEAFF. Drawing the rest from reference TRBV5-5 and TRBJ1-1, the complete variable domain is DAGVTQSPTHLIKTRGQQVTLRCSPISGHKSVSWYQQVLGQGPQFIFQYYEKEERGRGNFPDRFSARQFPNYSSELNVNALLLGDSALYLCASSLRVENTEAFFGQGTRLTVV.

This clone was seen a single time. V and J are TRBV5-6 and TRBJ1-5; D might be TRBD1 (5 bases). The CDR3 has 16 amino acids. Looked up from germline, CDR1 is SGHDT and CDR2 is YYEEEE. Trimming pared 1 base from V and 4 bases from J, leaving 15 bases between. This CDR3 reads CASSLNSGIGNQPQHF. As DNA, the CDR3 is TGTGCCAGCAGCTTGAATTCAGGGATCGGTAATCAGCCCCAGCATTTT.

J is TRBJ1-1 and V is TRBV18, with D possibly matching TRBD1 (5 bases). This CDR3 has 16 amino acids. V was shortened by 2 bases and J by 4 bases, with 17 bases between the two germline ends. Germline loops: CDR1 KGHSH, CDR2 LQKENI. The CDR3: CASSPRGRDASTEAFF. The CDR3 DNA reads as TGTGCCAGCTCACCAAGAGGCAGGGATGCGAGCACTGAAGCTTTCTTT.

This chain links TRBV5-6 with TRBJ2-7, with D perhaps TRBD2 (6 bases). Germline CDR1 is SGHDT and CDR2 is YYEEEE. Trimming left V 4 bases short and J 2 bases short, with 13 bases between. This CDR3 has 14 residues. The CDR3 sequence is CASSPPGGTYEQYF. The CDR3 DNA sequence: TGTGCCAGCAGCCCGCCCGGCGGGACCTACGAGCAGTACTTC. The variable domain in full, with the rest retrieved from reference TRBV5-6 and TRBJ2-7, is DAGVTQSPTHLIKTRGQQVTLRCSPKSGHDTVSWYQQALGQGPQFIFQYYEEEERQRGNFPDRFSGHQFPNYSSELNVNALLLGDSALYLCASSPPGGTYEQYFGPGTRLTVT.

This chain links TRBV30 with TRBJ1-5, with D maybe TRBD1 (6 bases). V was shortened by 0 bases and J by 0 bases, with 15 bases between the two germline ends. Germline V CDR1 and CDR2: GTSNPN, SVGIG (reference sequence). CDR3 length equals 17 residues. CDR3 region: CAWSVQGGVYSNQPQHF. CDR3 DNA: TGTGCCTGGAGTGTACAAGGGGGAGTATATAGCAATCAGCCCCAGCATTTT.

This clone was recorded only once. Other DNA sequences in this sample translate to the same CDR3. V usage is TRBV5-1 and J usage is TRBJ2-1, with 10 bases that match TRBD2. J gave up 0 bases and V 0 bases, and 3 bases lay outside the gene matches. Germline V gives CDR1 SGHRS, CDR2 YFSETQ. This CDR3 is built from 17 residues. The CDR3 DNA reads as TGCGCCAGCAGCTTGGGACTAGCGGGTTCCTCCTACAATGAGCAGTTCTTC. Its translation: CASSLGLAGSSYNEQFF.

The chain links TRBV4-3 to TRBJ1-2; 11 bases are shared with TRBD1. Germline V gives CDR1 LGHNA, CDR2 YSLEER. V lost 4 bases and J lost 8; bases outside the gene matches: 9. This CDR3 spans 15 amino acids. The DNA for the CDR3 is TGCGCCAGCAGCCTCGAAGGACAGGGGGCCAGGGGCTACACCTTC. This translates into CASSLEGQGARGYTF.

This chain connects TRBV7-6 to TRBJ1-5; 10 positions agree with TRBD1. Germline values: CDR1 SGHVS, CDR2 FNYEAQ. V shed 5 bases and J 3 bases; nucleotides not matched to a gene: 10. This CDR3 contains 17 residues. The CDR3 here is CASSRGQGDGVNQPQHF. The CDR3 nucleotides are TGTGCCAGCAGCCGCGGACAGGGGGACGGGGTCAATCAGCCCCAGCATTTT. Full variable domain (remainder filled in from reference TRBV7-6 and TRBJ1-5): GAGVSQSPRYKVTKRGQDVALRCDPISGHVSLYWYRQALGQGPEFLTYFNYEAQQDKSGLPNDRFSAERPEGSISTLTIQRTEQRDSAMYRCASSRGQGDGVNQPQHFGDGTRLSIL.

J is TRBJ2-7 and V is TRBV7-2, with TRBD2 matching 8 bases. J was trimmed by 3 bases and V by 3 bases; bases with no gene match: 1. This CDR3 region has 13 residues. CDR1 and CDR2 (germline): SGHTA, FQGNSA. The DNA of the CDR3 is TGTGCCAGCAGCTTTCTAGCGGGCTACGAGCAGTACTTC. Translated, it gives CASSFLAGYEQYF. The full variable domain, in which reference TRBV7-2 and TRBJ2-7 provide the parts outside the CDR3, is GAGVSQSPSNKVTEKGKDVELRCDPISGHTALYWYRQSLGQGLEFLIYFQGNSAPDKSGLPSDRFSAERTGGSVSTLTIQRTQQEDSAVYLCASSFLAGYEQYFGPGTRLTVT.

CDR3: CASSLRPGDNEKLFF. DNA of the CDR3: TGTGCCAGCAGCCTCCGACCAGGGGACAATGAAAAACTGTTTTTT. This sequence joins TRBV7-2 and TRBJ1-4, with D tentatively TRBD1 (6 bases). Germline CDR1 reads SGHTA; CDR2 reads FQGNSA. This CDR3 region has 15 residues. Trimming took 5 bases from V and 5 from J, leaving 15 bases between them.

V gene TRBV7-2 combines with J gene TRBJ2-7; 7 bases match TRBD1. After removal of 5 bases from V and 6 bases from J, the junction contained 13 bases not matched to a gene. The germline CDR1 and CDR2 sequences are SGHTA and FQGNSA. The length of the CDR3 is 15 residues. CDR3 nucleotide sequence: TGTGCCAGCAGCCCCGGACAGGCCCGAGAAGGCGAGCAGTACTTC. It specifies CASSPGQAREGEQYF.